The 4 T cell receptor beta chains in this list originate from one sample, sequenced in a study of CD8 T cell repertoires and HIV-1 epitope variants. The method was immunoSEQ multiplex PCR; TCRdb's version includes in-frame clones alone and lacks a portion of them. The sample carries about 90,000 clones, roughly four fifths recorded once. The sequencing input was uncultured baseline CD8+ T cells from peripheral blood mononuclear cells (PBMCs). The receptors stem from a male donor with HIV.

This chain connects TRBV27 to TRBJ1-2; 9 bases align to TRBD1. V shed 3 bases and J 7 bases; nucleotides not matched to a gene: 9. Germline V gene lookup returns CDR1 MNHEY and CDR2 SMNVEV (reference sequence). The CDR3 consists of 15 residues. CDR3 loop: CASSFLGGQGGGYTF. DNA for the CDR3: TGTGCCAGCAGTTTTTTAGGGGGACAGGGAGGTGGCTACACCTTC.

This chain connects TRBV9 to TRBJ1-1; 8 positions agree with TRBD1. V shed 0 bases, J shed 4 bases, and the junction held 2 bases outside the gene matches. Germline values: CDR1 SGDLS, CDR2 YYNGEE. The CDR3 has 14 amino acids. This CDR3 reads CASSVDRGVTEAFF. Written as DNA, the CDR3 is TGTGCCAGCAGCGTAGACAGGGGGGTCACTGAAGCTTTCTTT.

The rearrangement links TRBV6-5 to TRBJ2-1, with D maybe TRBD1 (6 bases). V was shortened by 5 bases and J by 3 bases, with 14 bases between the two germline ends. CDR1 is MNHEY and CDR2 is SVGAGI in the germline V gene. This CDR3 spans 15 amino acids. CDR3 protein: CASSLAGDYYNEQFF. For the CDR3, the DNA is TGTGCCAGCAGTCTCGCAGGGGATTACTACAATGAGCAGTTCTTC.

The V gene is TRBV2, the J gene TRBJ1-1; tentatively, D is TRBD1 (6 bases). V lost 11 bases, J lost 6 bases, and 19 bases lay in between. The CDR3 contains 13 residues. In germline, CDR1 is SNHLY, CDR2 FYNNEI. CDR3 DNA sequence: TGTGCCTGCGGAGGGACGAGGGGGTCTGAAGCTTTCTTT. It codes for CACGGTRGSEAFF.